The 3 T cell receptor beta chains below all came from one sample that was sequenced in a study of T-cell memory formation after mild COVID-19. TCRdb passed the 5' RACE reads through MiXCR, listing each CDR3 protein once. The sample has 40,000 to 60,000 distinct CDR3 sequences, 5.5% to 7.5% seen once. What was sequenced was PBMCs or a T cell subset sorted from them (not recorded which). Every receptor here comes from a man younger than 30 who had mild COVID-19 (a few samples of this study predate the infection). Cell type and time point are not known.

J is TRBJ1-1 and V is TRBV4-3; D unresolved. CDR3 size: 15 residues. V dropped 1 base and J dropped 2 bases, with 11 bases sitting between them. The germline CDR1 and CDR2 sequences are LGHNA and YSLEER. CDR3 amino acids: CASSQATLRNTEAFF. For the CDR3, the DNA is TGCGCCAGCAGCCAAGCTACCTTGCGTAACACTGAAGCTTTCTTT.

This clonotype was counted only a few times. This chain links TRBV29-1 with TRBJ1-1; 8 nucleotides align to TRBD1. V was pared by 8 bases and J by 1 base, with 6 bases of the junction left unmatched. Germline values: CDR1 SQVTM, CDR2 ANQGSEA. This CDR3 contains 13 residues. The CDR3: CSTHRGTNTEAFF. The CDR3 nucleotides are TGCAGCACACACAGGGGGACGAACACTGAAGCTTTCTTT.

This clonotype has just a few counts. CDR3 loop: CASSTGQGDGANVLTF. In DNA form, the CDR3 reads TGCGCCAGCAGCACGGGACAGGGGGATGGGGCCAACGTCCTGACTTTC. The chain carries TRBV5-1 and TRBJ2-6; the match to TRBD1 covers 11 bases. This CDR3 region has 16 residues. The germline CDR1 and CDR2 sequences are SGHRS and YFSETQ. V lost 4 bases and J lost 3; bases outside the gene matches: 3. Filled out from reference TRBV5-1 and TRBJ2-6, the complete variable domain reads KAGVTQTPRYLIKTRGQQVTLSCSPISGHRSVSWYQQTPGQGLQFLFEYFSETQRNKGNFPGRFSGRQFSNSRSEMNVSTLELGDSALYLCASSTGQGDGANVLTFGAGSRLTVL.